These 20 T cell receptor beta chains were sequenced from one sample in a study of blood T cell repertoires in COVID-19 (dated by TCRdb to 2019 to 2021). Library method: the immunoSEQ multiplex PCR assay. Imported from immuneACCESS, the table was reduced by TCRdb to in-frame sequences with V and J called. These copies leave out some clones; in studies compared against another copy, an unresolved V gene accounts for under half, and the cause of the remainder is not known. The sample table holds 90,000 or so clones, of which around 90% were seen once. The ten most abundant clones make up around 4.1% of the sample. The sample comprised peripheral blood. All receptors derive from a woman of 80 years or more with active or convalescent COVID-19.

The chain employs TRBV28 and TRBJ1-4, with a possible D match to TRBD1 (5 bases). The CDR3 runs 15 residues. Deletions cut 1 base from V and 6 bases from J, with 12 bases between. Germline CDR1 reads MDHEN; CDR2 reads SYDVKM. The CDR3 DNA follows: TGTGCCAGCAGTTTATTTTTGGGGGGTGATGAAAAACTGTTTTTT. Its translation: CASSLFLGGDEKLFF. Based on the CDR3 plus reference TRBV28 and TRBJ1-4, the full variable domain is DVKVTQSSRYLVKRTGEKVFLECVQDMDHENMFWYRQDPGLGLRLIYFSYDVKMKEKGDIPEGYSVSREKKERFSLILESASTNQTSMYLCASSLFLGGDEKLFFGSGTQLSVL.

The chain links TRBV6-1 to TRBJ2-3; D unclear. This CDR3 spans 13 amino acids. Germline assignment: CDR1 MNHNS and CDR2 SASEGT. The V gene lost 2 bases and the J gene lost 3 bases, with 6 bases spanning the gap. The CDR3 here is CASSESETDTQYF. The CDR3 DNA follows: TGTGCCAGCAGTGAAAGCGAGACAGATACGCAGTATTTT.

CDR3 bases: TGTGCCAGCAGCGTTGGGGGCTCCCTGAGCACAGATACGCAGTATTTT. This codes for CASSVGGSLSTDTQYF. The rearrangement links TRBV5-4 to TRBJ2-3; D perhaps matches TRBD1 (6 bases). In germline, CDR1 is SGHNT, CDR2 YYREEE (reference sequence). The ends were cut back, 4 bases at V and 0 bases at J, with 15 bases in the middle. The CDR3 consists of 16 residues.

The rearrangement joins TRBV30 to TRBJ1-1; TRBD1 agrees at 10 bases. The CDR3 length is 18 residues. Germline lookup yields CDR1 GTSNPN and CDR2 SVGIG (reference sequence). The CDR3 protein is CHARRPGTGDGQNTEAFF. DNA of the CDR3: TGTCACGCCCGCCGTCCCGGGACAGGGGACGGCCAGAACACTGAAGCTTTCTTT.

On this clone itself: The sample carries other DNA sequences with the same CDR3. The rearrangement links TRBV9 to TRBJ1-1; D unresolved. V was pared by 2 bases and J by 1 base, with 9 bases between. There are 14 residues in the CDR3. Germline CDR1 SGDLS, CDR2 YYNGEE. Here the CDR3 reads CASSVGLENTEAFF. DNA for the CDR3: TGTGCCAGCAGCGTCGGGTTGGAGAACACTGAAGCTTTCTTT.

V and J are TRBV6-2 or TRBV6-3 and TRBJ2-1; D is ambiguous. From germline, CDR1 is MNHEY and CDR2 SVGEGT. V dropped 2 bases and J dropped 5 bases, with 7 bases sitting between them. CDR3 size: 13 residues. This chain's CDR3 is CASSYAIDNEQFF. In DNA form, the CDR3 reads TGTGCCAGCAGTTACGCCATAGACAATGAGCAGTTCTTC.

The J gene is TRBJ1-2, the V gene TRBV9; weak D call: TRBD1 (6 bases). CDR1 is SGDLS, CDR2 YYNGEE, per germline. Trimming stripped 3 bases from V and 8 bases from J, with 17 bases between. The CDR3 runs to 14 residues. The CDR3 bases are TGTGCCAGCAGCGAAATGACAGGCCCAGAAGGCTACACCTTC. Translation: CASSEMTGPEGYTF.

The V gene is TRBV27, the J gene TRBJ2-6; possibly TRBD1 for D (6 bases). Germline assignment: CDR1 MNHEY and CDR2 SMNVEV (reference sequence). V was shortened by 2 bases and J by 0 bases, with 17 bases between the two germline ends. The CDR3 has 19 amino acids. CDR3 sequence: CASSLIGQGTPSGANVLTF. CDR3 nucleotide sequence: TGTGCCAGCAGTTTAATAGGCCAGGGGACCCCCTCTGGGGCCAACGTCCTGACTTTC.

The rearrangement joins TRBV9 to TRBJ2-1; 12 bases are a match to TRBD2. The CDR3 sequence is 15 residues long. Germline V lookup: CDR1 SGDLS, CDR2 YYNGEE. With V trimmed by 3 bases and J by 5 bases, 3 bases remained unmatched. CDR3: CASSAGLAGNNEQFF. CDR3 DNA sequence: TGTGCCAGCAGCGCAGGACTAGCGGGAAACAATGAGCAGTTCTTC.

The chain couples TRBV10-3 to TRBJ2-1; possible D gene TRBD2, 6 bases. The CDR3 extends over 14 amino acids. With 10 bases removed from V and 2 bases from J, the gap between germline ends came to 15 bases. Germline CDR1 reads ENHRY; CDR2 reads SYGVKD. CDR3: CATQSAGAYNEQFF. The DNA of the CDR3 is TGTGCCACCCAGTCAGCGGGCGCCTACAATGAGCAGTTCTTC.

The chain employs TRBV7-9 and TRBJ2-7; 15 bases line up with TRBD2. The CDR3 length is 17 residues. V shed 5 bases and J 7 bases; nucleotides not matched to a gene: 12. Germline V gene lookup returns CDR1 SEHNR and CDR2 FQNEAQ (reference sequence). DNA of the CDR3: TGTGCCAGCAGCCCAGGGACTAGCGGGAGGTCCCATCGGGAGCAGTACTTC. Its translation is CASSPGTSGRSHREQYF.

V and J are TRBV4-2 and TRBJ1-2, with a tentative D call TRBD1 (6 bases). The germline V and J ends were trimmed by 4 bases and 4 bases, with 16 bases remaining between them. The CDR3 loop spans 15 amino acids. From germline, CDR1 is LGHNA and CDR2 YNFKEQ. CDR3 nucleotide sequence: TGTGCCAGCAGCCTCGAGGACAGAACATCCTATGGCTACACCTTC. Translating gives CASSLEDRTSYGYTF.

This chain links TRBV3-1 (or the pseudogene TRBV3-2) with TRBJ1-2, with 11 nucleotides matching TRBD1. This CDR3 spans 14 amino acids. CDR1 and CDR2 from the germline V gene are LGHDT and YNNKEL (reference sequence). Trimming cost V 2 bases and J 6 bases; bases outside gene matches: 2. CDR3 nucleotide sequence: TGTGCCAGCAGCCAAAGGGGACAGGGGGATGGCTACACCTTC. Translating gives CASSQRGQGDGYTF.

V usage is TRBV24-1 and J usage is TRBJ2-1; TRBD1 aligns across 7 bases. Germline CDR1 and CDR2: KGHDR and SFDVKD. CDR3 length: 16 residues. V was pared by 7 bases and J by 12 bases, with 20 bases of the junction left unmatched. CDR3 nucleotide sequence: TGTGCCACCAGCCGACAGGGAACGGGACCGTCCGCTGCGCAGTTCTTC. Its protein is CATSRQGTGPSAAQFF.

The V gene is TRBV5-6, the J gene TRBJ1-2; no reliable D call. CDR1 and CDR2 from the germline V gene are SGHDT and YYEEEE. Trimming took 1 base from V and 2 from J, leaving 6 bases between them. This CDR3 has 13 amino acids. CDR3 bases: TGTGCCAGCAGCTTGCAAGAGAACTATGGCTACACCTTC. Encoded protein: CASSLQENYGYTF. The full variable domain, completed using reference TRBV5-6 and TRBJ1-2, is DAGVTQSPTHLIKTRGQQVTLRCSPKSGHDTVSWYQQALGQGPQFIFQYYEEEERQRGNFPDRFSGHQFPNYSSELNVNALLLGDSALYLCASSLQENYGYTFGSGTRLTVV.

The V call is TRBV6-5, the J call TRBJ2-5, with 10 bases matching TRBD1. CDR3 length equals 14 residues. Unmatched junction bases numbered 1, after V lost 2 bases and J lost 4 bases. Germline CDR1 MNHEY, CDR2 SVGAGI. The CDR3 loop is CASSYRTGGETQYF. DNA for the CDR3: TGTGCCAGCAGTTACCGGACAGGGGGAGAGACCCAGTACTTC.

The chain carries TRBV5-8 and TRBJ2-3; possible D gene TRBD1, 6 bases. The V gene lost 5 bases and the J gene lost 0 bases, with 19 bases spanning the gap. Per the germline V gene, CDR1 is SGHTS and CDR2 is YDEGEE. The CDR3 contains 17 residues. CDR3 residues: CASSSRVGTPSTDTQYF. As DNA, the CDR3 is TGTGCCAGCAGTTCTAGGGTGGGGACACCTAGCACAGATACGCAGTATTTT. Using reference TRBV5-8 and TRBJ2-3 for the parts outside the CDR3, the full variable domain is EAGVTQSPTHLIKTRGQQATLRCSPISGHTSVYWYQQALGLGLQFLLWYDEGEERNRGNFPPRFSGRQFPNYSSELNVNALELEDSALYLCASSSRVGTPSTDTQYFGPGTRLTVL.

The chain joins TRBV7-2 to TRBJ2-2, with D possibly matching TRBD2 (6 bases). Germline CDR1 reads SGHTA; CDR2 reads FQGNSA. Trimming stripped 0 bases from V and 2 bases from J, with 10 bases between. The length of the CDR3 is 16 residues. The CDR3 nucleotides read TGTGCCAGCAGCTTAGCGAGCGGGCTAAACACCGGGGAGCTGTTTTTT. Amino acid sequence: CASSLASGLNTGELFF.

This chain joins TRBV10-2 and TRBJ1-5, with 7 bases identical to TRBD1. This CDR3 has 14 residues. The germline CDR1 and CDR2 sequences are WSHSY and SAAADI. The V and J ends lost 8 bases and 7 bases, in that order; junction bases with no gene match: 11. The CDR3 sequence: CASSGQPADQPQHF. The CDR3 bases are TGCGCCAGCTCGGGACAGCCAGCAGACCAGCCCCAGCATTTT.

The CDR3 DNA reads as TGTGCCAGCAGTGAAGAGGAGGGGTCGGCTCAGCCCCAGCATTTT. It translates to CASSEEEGSAQPQHF. The chain carries TRBV2 and TRBJ1-5, with a weak D call TRBD1 (5 bases). V was pared by 1 base and J by 6 bases, with 13 bases between. This CDR3 region has 15 residues. Germline CDR1 and CDR2: SNHLY and FYNNEI.